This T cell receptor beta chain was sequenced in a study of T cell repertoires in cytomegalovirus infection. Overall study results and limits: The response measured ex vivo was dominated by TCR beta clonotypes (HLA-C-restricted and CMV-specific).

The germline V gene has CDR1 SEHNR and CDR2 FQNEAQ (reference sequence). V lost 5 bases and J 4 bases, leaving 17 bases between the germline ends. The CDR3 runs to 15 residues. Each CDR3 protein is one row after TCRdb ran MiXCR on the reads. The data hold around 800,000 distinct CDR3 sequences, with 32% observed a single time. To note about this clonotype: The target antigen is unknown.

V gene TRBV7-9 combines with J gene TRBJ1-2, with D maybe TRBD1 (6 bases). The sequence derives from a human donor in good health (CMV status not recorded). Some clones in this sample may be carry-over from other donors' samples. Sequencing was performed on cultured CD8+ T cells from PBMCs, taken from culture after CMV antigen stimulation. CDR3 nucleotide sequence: TGTGCCAGCAGCCCCGGGACACCCGAACTCTATGGCTACACCTTC. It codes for CASSPGTPELYGYTF.